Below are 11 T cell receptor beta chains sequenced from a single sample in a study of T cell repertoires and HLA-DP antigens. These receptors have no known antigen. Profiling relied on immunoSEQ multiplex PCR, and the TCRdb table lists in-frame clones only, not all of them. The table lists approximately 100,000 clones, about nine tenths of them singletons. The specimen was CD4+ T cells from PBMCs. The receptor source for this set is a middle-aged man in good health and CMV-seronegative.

CDR3 DNA: TGCGCCAGCAGCCGACAGACTTACACAGATACGCAGTATTTT. Translated, it gives CASSRQTYTDTQYF. This rearrangement joins TRBV4-3 to TRBJ2-3; maybe TRBD1 (5 bases). Germline V gene data show CDR1 as LGHNA and CDR2 as YSLEER. Trimming took 4 bases from V and 2 from J, leaving 10 bases between them. The CDR3 is 14 amino acids.

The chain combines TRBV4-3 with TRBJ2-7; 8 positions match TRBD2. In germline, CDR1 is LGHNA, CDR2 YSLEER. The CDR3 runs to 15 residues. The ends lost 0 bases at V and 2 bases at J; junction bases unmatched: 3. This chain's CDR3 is CASSQDSGTTYEQYF. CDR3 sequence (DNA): TGCGCCAGCAGCCAAGATAGCGGGACAACCTACGAGCAGTACTTC.

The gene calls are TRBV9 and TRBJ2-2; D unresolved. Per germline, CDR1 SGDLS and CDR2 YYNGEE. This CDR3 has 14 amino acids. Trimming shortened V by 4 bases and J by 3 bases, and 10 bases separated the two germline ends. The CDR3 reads CASSIRGDTGELFF. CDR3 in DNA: TGTGCCAGCAGCATCAGAGGTGACACCGGGGAGCTGTTTTTT.

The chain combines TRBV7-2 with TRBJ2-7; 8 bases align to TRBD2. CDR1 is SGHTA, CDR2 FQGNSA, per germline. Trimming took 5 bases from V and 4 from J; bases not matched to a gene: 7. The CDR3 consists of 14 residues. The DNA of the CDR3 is TGTGCCAGCAGCAAACTAGCGGACCTTTACGAGCAGTACTTC. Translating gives CASSKLADLYEQYF.

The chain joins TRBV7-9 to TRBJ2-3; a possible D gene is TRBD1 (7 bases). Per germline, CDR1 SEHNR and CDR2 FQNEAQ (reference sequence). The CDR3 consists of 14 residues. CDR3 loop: CALQGGAFGDTQYF. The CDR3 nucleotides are TGTGCTCTGCAGGGGGGAGCTTTTGGAGATACGCAGTATTTT.

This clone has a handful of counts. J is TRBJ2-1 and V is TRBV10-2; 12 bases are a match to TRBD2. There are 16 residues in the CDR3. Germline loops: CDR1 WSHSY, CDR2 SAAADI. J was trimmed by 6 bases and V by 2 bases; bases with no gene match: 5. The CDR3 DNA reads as TGCGCCAGCAGTGAGGCTAGCGGGAGGGCGGGCAATGAGCAGTTCTTC. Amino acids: CASSEASGRAGNEQFF.

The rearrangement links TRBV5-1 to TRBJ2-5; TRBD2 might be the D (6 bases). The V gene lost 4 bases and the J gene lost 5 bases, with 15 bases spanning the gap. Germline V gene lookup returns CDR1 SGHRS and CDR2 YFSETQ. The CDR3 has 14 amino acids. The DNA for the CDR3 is TGCGCCAGCAGCCCCGCGGGATTCCCGGAGACCCAGTACTTC. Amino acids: CASSPAGFPETQYF.

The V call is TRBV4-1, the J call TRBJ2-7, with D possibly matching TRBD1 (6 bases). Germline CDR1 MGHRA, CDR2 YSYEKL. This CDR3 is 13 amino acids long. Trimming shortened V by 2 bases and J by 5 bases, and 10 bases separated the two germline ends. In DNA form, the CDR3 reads TGCGCCAGCAGCCAATACAGGGAAGACGAGCAGTACTTC. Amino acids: CASSQYREDEQYF.

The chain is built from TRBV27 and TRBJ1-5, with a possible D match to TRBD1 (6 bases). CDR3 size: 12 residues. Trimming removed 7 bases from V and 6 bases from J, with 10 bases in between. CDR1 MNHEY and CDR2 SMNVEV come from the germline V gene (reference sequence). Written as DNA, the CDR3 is TGTGCCAGCAAACAGGGCTCTCAGCCCCAGCATTTT. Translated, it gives CASKQGSQPQHF.

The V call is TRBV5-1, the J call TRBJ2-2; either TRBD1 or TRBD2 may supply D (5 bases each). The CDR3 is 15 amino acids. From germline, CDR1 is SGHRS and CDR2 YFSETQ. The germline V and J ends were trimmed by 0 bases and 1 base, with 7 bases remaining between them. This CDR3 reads CASSLGGMNTGELFF. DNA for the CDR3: TGCGCCAGCAGCTTGGGGGGGATGAACACCGGGGAGCTGTTTTTT. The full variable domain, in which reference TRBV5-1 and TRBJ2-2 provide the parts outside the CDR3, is KAGVTQTPRYLIKTRGQQVTLSCSPISGHRSVSWYQQTPGQGLQFLFEYFSETQRNKGNFPGRFSGRQFSNSRSEMNVSTLELGDSALYLCASSLGGMNTGELFFGEGSRLTVL.

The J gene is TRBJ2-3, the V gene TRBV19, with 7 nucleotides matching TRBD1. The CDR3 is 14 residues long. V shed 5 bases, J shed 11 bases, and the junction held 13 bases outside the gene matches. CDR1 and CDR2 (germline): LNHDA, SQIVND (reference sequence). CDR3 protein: CASSAPGQAGLQYF. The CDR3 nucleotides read TGTGCCAGTAGTGCCCCCGGACAGGCTGGATTGCAGTATTTT.